The T cell receptor (beta chain) under discussion was sequenced for a study of T cell responses to AZD1222 COVID-19 vaccine. The germline CDR1 and CDR2 sequences are MNHEY and SVGAGI. Trimming at V came to 4 bases and at J to 5 bases, leaving 7 bases not matched to a gene. The CDR3 is 14 amino acids. TCRdb keeps only in-frame clones here, not all; method: immunoSEQ multiplex PCR. Here the sample spans 90,000 to 150,000 clones, 80% to 95% being singletons. Whether given at about 4 or about 12 weeks, second doses were pooled. The material sequenced was peripheral blood, taken 28 days after the second AZD1222 dose. The chain couples TRBV6-5 to TRBJ2-7; 8 bases are shared with TRBD1. This receptor was taken from an adult who received the AZD1222 COVID-19 vaccine. The chain's CDR3 is CASSSQGAFDEQYF. CDR3 nucleotide sequence: TGTGCCAGCAGTTCCCAGGGGGCTTTCGACGAGCAGTACTTC.